The 32 T cell receptor beta chains below come from one sample, sequenced in a study of PD-1 blockade in classical Hodgkin lymphoma. Clones were sequenced by immunoSEQ multiplex PCR, and TCRdb holds only the in-frame ones, with some missing. This table has over 20,000 clones, around 86% appearing once. All patients relapsed after autologous stem cell transplantation, and brentuximab vedotin exposure varied. The sequencing used peripheral blood mononuclear cells (PBMCs), collected at baseline. The receptors come from a human donor with classical Hodgkin lymphoma.

DNA of the CDR3: TGTGCCAGCAGAGCTGTGGACGGTCCCCTCTATGGCTACACCTTC. This encodes CASRAVDGPLYGYTF. This sequence joins TRBV28 and TRBJ1-2; D is undetermined. Germline V gene sequence: CDR1 MDHEN, CDR2 SYDVKM. V dropped 6 bases and J dropped 4 bases, with 18 bases sitting between them. The CDR3 runs to 15 residues.

The gene calls are TRBV5-1 and TRBJ1-3; a weak D match, TRBD1 (5 bases). This CDR3 is built from 14 residues. Germline-derived CDR1 and CDR2 are SGHRS and YFSETQ. V lost 1 base to trimming and J lost 3 bases, with 8 bases between them. The CDR3 sequence is CASSLNRNGNTIYF. The CDR3 DNA reads TGCGCCAGCAGCTTGAACAGGAATGGAAACACCATATATTTT.

The rearrangement uses TRBV6-1 and TRBJ2-7; 7 nucleotides align to TRBD1. Germline V gives CDR1 MNHNS, CDR2 SASEGT. Germline trimming cut 5 bases from V and 4 bases from J; bases unmatched to any gene: 2. This CDR3 region has 12 residues. In DNA form, the CDR3 reads TGTGCCAGCAGTTGGGACAGATACGAGCAGTACTTC. This translates into CASSWDRYEQYF.

This clone showed up just once. The V call is TRBV5-1, the J call TRBJ1-3; D remains ambiguous. Germline V CDR1 and CDR2: SGHRS, YFSETQ. The CDR3 contains 16 residues. Trimming took 1 base from V and 2 from J, leaving 13 bases between them. CDR3 sequence (DNA): TGCGCCAGCAGCTTGAGGGAGGCCTCCACTGGAAACACCATATATTTT. Its translation is CASSLREASTGNTIYF.

The V and J genes are TRBV5-1 and TRBJ2-2, with D tentatively TRBD2 (5 bases). Germline CDR1 is SGHRS and CDR2 is YFSETQ. The CDR3 is 15 amino acids. V was cut by 6 bases and J by 0 bases, with 12 bases left in between. Written as DNA, the CDR3 is TGCGCCAGCACTCTAGCCCTACCGAACACCGGGGAGCTGTTTTTT. This translates into CASTLALPNTGELFF.

The chain has TRBV5-6 and TRBJ1-1; the D gene is possibly TRBD1 (6 bases). CDR3 length: 17 residues. Germline CDR1 and CDR2: SGHDT and YYEEEE. Trimming cost V 0 bases and J 1 base, with 16 bases left between them. CDR3 protein: CASSLEVGGPQNTEAFF. CDR3 nucleotide sequence: TGTGCCAGCAGCTTGGAGGTCGGGGGCCCCCAGAACACTGAAGCTTTCTTT.

The J gene is TRBJ1-1, the V gene TRBV25-1, with TRBD1 matching 7 bases. Germline CDR1 and CDR2: MGHDK and SYGVNS. The CDR3 is made up of 17 amino acids. Trimming removed 2 bases from V and 0 bases from J; junction bases left unmatched: 9. CDR3 protein: CASSEPGTEGMNTEAFF. The CDR3 coding sequence is TGTGCCAGCAGTGAACCGGGGACAGAAGGAATGAACACTGAAGCTTTCTTT.

This clone was counted once. This chain links TRBV5-1 with TRBJ2-2, with D possibly matching TRBD2 (5 bases). Germline assignment: CDR1 SGHRS and CDR2 YFSETQ. The CDR3 contains 12 residues. V was clipped by 4 bases and J by 4 bases, with 5 bases between them. The CDR3 protein is CASSSGTGELFF. The CDR3 DNA reads TGCGCCAGCAGCAGCGGCACCGGGGAGCTGTTTTTT.

The chain links TRBV7-9 to TRBJ2-3, with 9 bases fitting TRBD2. The CDR3 is 15 residues long. Germline V CDR1 and CDR2: SEHNR, FQNEAQ (reference sequence). Trimming removed 8 bases from V and 1 base from J; junction bases left unmatched: 7. The CDR3 coding sequence is TGTGCCAGCGGGTTGACTAGCGGTGGCACAGATACGCAGTATTTT. This gives the protein CASGLTSGGTDTQYF.

The V and J genes are TRBV2 and TRBJ2-1; D not certain. Germline CDR1 is SNHLY and CDR2 is FYNNEI. The CDR3 is made up of 16 amino acids. V gave up 5 bases and J gave up 3 bases, with 17 bases separating them. Here the CDR3 DNA reads TGTGCCAGCAGTCAGCGAACTAAGACTGGCTACAATGAGCAGTTCTTC. Its translation is CASSQRTKTGYNEQFF.

This chain links TRBV5-4 with TRBJ2-5; D is uncertain. The J call may be mistaken, given a closer DNA end match to TRBJ2-7. Germline V gene sequence: CDR1 SGHNT, CDR2 YYREEE (reference sequence). The CDR3 is made up of 14 amino acids. CDR3 loop: CASSFPDGNYEQYF. Here the CDR3 DNA reads TGTGCCAGCAGCTTCCCAGACGGAAACTACGAGCAGTACTTC.

The chain links TRBV15 to TRBJ1-5; possible D gene TRBD1, 6 bases. The CDR3 runs 17 residues. Germline lookup yields CDR1 LNHNV and CDR2 YYDKDF (reference sequence). V gave up 2 bases and J gave up 0 bases, with 14 bases separating them. The CDR3 DNA is TGTGCCACCAGCAGATCAGGACAGAGTTATAGCAATCAGCCCCAGCATTTT. The encoded protein is CATSRSGQSYSNQPQHF.

V and J are TRBV5-1 and TRBJ2-5, with 10 positions matching TRBD2. The CDR3 runs to 14 residues. Trimming cost V 6 bases and J 5 bases; bases outside gene matches: 7. Germline CDR1 and CDR2: SGHRS and YFSETQ. CDR3: CASTAGGPGETQYF. In DNA form, the CDR3 reads TGCGCCAGCACAGCGGGGGGGCCCGGTGAGACCCAGTACTTC.

This chain links TRBV30 with TRBJ2-7; 9 bases agree with TRBD1. This CDR3 spans 13 amino acids. With 7 bases clipped from V and 0 bases from J, the junction kept 4 bases outside the gene matches. Germline CDR1 GTSNPN, CDR2 SVGIG (reference sequence). For the CDR3, the DNA is TGTGCCTACGGACAGGGGCACTCCTACGAGCAGTACTTC. It is translated as CAYGQGHSYEQYF.

The CDR3 region has the DNA TGTGCCAGCAGCTTGTCCGAGAACACTGAAGCTTTCTTT. It translates to CASSLSENTEAFF. V gene TRBV7-9 combines with J gene TRBJ1-1, with D uncertain. Germline lookup yields CDR1 SEHNR and CDR2 FQNEAQ (reference sequence). The CDR3 spans 13 residues. Trimming took off 3 bases at V and 1 base at J, with 6 bases between the two ends.

V gene TRBV2 combines with J gene TRBJ2-5, with D tentatively TRBD1 (6 bases). The V end lost 5 bases, the J end lost 4 bases, and 17 bases lay between the germline ends. This CDR3 has 15 amino acids. Germline CDR1 and CDR2: SNHLY and FYNNEI. DNA for the CDR3: TGTGCCAGCAGTCGACAGGATATTGGTCTAGAGACCCAGTACTTC. Its protein product is CASSRQDIGLETQYF.

This clone was seen only once. DNA of the CDR3: TGTGCCAGCATCCGACTGTTTTTT. This encodes CASIRLFF. V usage is TRBV6-5 and J usage is TRBJ1-4; D gene ambiguous. With 7 bases removed from V and 13 bases from J, the gap between germline ends came to 4 bases. Germline V gives CDR1 MNHEY, CDR2 SVGAGI. The CDR3 length is 8 residues.

This clone was seen only a few times. The gene calls are TRBV7-3 and TRBJ2-1; maybe TRBD2 (5 bases). CDR3 size: 13 residues. V lost 2 bases and J 8 bases, leaving 10 bases between the germline ends. Germline V gene lookup returns CDR1 SGHTA and CDR2 FQGTGA. The CDR3 region is CASSLGGLDEQFF. CDR3 coding DNA: TGTGCCAGCAGCTTAGGAGGTCTAGATGAGCAGTTCTTC.

The V call is TRBV6-6, the J call TRBJ1-2, with D perhaps matching TRBD1 (6 bases). The CDR3 has 15 residues. V lost 6 bases, J lost 4 bases, and 18 bases lay in between. Germline V gives CDR1 MNHNY, CDR2 SVGAGI (reference sequence). This CDR3 reads CASSPTWGAGYGYTF. DNA for the CDR3: TGTGCCAGCAGCCCTACGTGGGGGGCTGGCTATGGCTACACCTTC.

The chain carries TRBV2 and TRBJ1-1; D is unresolved. Germline assignment: CDR1 SNHLY and CDR2 FYNNEI. The CDR3 has 16 amino acids. The germline V and J ends were trimmed by 0 bases and 1 base, with 12 bases remaining between them. CDR3 sequence reads: CASSEALLPENTEAFF. As DNA, the CDR3 is TGTGCCAGCAGTGAAGCGCTTCTCCCGGAGAACACTGAAGCTTTCTTT.

V usage is TRBV27 and J usage is TRBJ2-7, with TRBD2 matching 7 bases. J lost 6 bases, V lost 7 bases, and 18 bases had no gene match. The CDR3 loop spans 16 amino acids. Germline values: CDR1 MNHEY, CDR2 SMNVEV (reference sequence). The CDR3 loop reads CASTSSAGERLGEQYF. The CDR3 nucleotides are TGTGCCAGCACCAGCTCGGCGGGGGAAAGGCTGGGCGAGCAGTACTTC.

The V call is TRBV6-1, the J call TRBJ1-3; a weak D match, TRBD1 (5 bases). The CDR3 runs 15 residues. The V end lost 3 bases, the J end lost 2 bases, and 11 bases lay between the germline ends. The germline CDR1 and CDR2 sequences are MNHNS and SASEGT. Written as DNA, the CDR3 is TGTGCCAGCAGTGATCTGGGGCGAACTGGAAACACCATATATTTT. Translation gives CASSDLGRTGNTIYF.

The chain couples TRBV2 to TRBJ1-2; 10 bases fit TRBD1. The CDR3 runs 16 residues. Germline CDR1 and CDR2: SNHLY and FYNNEI. Trimming cost V 2 bases and J 8 bases; bases outside gene matches: 11. The CDR3 protein is CASSEPTTGTGEGYTF. CDR3 bases: TGTGCCAGCAGTGAACCCACCACCGGGACAGGGGAAGGCTACACCTTC.

The rearrangement links TRBV27 to TRBJ1-1; 8 bases fit TRBD1. The CDR3 loop spans 16 amino acids. V was pared by 3 bases and J by 5 bases, with 11 bases of the junction left unmatched. Germline loops: CDR1 MNHEY, CDR2 SMNVEV (reference sequence). CDR3 coding DNA: TGTGCCAGCAGTTTTTATAGCAGGGGGCTAAAGACTGAAGCTTTCTTT. Encoded protein: CASSFYSRGLKTEAFF.

This chain uses TRBV7-8 with TRBJ1-2; D call uncertain. This CDR3 has 13 residues. From germline, CDR1 is SGHVS and CDR2 FQNEAQ. The V end was cut by 0 bases, the J end by 4 bases, with 6 bases between. The CDR3 sequence: CASSLAQLYGYTF. The CDR3, as DNA: TGTGCCAGCAGCTTAGCCCAGCTCTATGGCTACACCTTC.

The rearrangement links TRBV18 to TRBJ1-1; the D is unclear. The V and J ends lost 3 bases and 4 bases respectively, with 12 bases between them. The germline gives CDR1 KGHSH, CDR2 LQKENI. The CDR3 is made up of 14 amino acids. The CDR3 DNA sequence: TGTGCCAGCTCACCCCGCCAGGTGGGCACTGAAGCTTTCTTT. Translated: CASSPRQVGTEAFF.

V usage is TRBV10-3 and J usage is TRBJ2-7, with TRBD1 as a possible D gene (7 bases). The CDR3 has 15 residues. Germline CDR1 and CDR2: ENHRY and SYGVKD. V shed 4 bases and J shed 5 bases, with 18 bases lying between them. DNA of the CDR3: TGTGCCATCAGTGGGGAGGAGAGGGGGCTCCACGAGCAGTACTTC. Residues: CAISGEERGLHEQYF.

The V gene is TRBV11-2, the J gene TRBJ2-7; D assignment may be TRBD1 or TRBD2 (6 bases each). Germline loops: CDR1 SGHAT, CDR2 FQNNGV. The CDR3 spans 18 residues. Deletions cut 0 bases from V and 0 bases from J, with 18 bases between. The CDR3 protein is CASSLDWGAGTISYEQYF. CDR3 coding DNA: TGTGCCAGCAGCTTAGATTGGGGGGCCGGAACAATCTCCTACGAGCAGTACTTC.

The CDR3 reads CASSLEGQGLNTEAFF. Written as DNA, the CDR3 is TGCGCCAGCAGCTTGGAAGGCCAGGGGTTGAACACTGAAGCTTTCTTT. V gene TRBV5-1 combines with J gene TRBJ1-1, with D possibly matching TRBD1 (6 bases). The CDR3 extends over 16 amino acids. Looked up from germline, CDR1 is SGHRS and CDR2 is YFSETQ. The ends were cut back, 0 bases at V and 0 bases at J, with 12 bases in the middle.

J is TRBJ2-5 and V is TRBV18, with D hard to call. CDR1 is KGHSH and CDR2 is LQKENI in the germline V gene. V shed 3 bases and J shed 2 bases, with 4 bases lying between them. This CDR3 spans 12 amino acids. The CDR3: CASSPRQETQYF. The CDR3, as DNA: TGTGCCAGCTCACCGCGACAAGAGACCCAGTACTTC.

The gene calls are TRBV5-1 and TRBJ1-1; D remains ambiguous. Trimming removed 2 bases at V and 4 bases at J, with 12 bases between. The germline V gene has CDR1 SGHRS and CDR2 YFSETQ. This CDR3 region has 14 residues. CDR3 region: CASSLAAGPTEAFF. The CDR3 region has the DNA TGCGCCAGCAGCTTAGCTGCGGGTCCCACTGAAGCTTTCTTT. The entire variable domain, with the rest obtained from reference TRBV5-1 and TRBJ1-1, is as follows: KAGVTQTPRYLIKTRGQQVTLSCSPISGHRSVSWYQQTPGQGLQFLFEYFSETQRNKGNFPGRFSGRQFSNSRSEMNVSTLELGDSALYLCASSLAAGPTEAFFGQGTRLTVV.

DNA for the CDR3: TGCGCCAGCAGTCAATCTGCCGGGCCTAACTATGGCTACACCTTC. Amino acid sequence: CASSQSAGPNYGYTF. The V gene is TRBV23-1, the J gene TRBJ1-2; D uncertain. TRBV23-1 is annotated as an ORF whose role is uncertain. V dropped 0 bases and J dropped 0 bases, with 8 bases sitting between them. This CDR3 is built from 15 residues.